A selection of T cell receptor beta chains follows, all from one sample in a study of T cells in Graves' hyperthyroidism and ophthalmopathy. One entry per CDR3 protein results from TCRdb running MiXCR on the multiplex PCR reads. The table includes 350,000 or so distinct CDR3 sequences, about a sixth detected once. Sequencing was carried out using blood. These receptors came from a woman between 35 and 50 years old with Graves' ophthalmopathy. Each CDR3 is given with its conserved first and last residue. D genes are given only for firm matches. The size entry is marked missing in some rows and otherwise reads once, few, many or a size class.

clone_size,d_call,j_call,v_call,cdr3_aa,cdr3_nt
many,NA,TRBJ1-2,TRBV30,CAWSGRTNNYGYTF,TGTGCCTGGAGTGGTAGGACAAATAACTATGGCTACACCTTC
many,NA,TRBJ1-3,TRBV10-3,CAISGSPGVGNTIYF,TGTGCCATCAGTGGTTCCCCAGGGGTCGGAAACACCATATATTTT
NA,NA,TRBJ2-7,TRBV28,CASTSSPGGRSYEQYF,TGTGCCAGCACAAGTTCCCCGGGGGGCCGATCCTACGAGCAGTACTTC
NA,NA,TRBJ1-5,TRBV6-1,CASSEILYSNQPQHF,TGTGCCAGCAGTGAAATCCTGTATAGCAATCAGCCCCAGCATTTT
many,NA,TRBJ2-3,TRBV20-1,CSASGSAYPTDTQYF,TGCAGTGCTAGCGGGAGCGCATATCCGACAGATACGCAGTATTTT
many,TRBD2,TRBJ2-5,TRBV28,CASSLGSGRVQETQYF,TGTGCCAGCAGTCTGGGCAGCGGGAGGGTCCAAGAGACCCAGTACTTC
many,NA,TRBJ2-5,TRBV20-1,CSAAHGQEAQYF,TGCAGTGCTGCACATGGCCAAGAGGCCCAGTACTTC
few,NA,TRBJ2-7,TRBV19,CASSIDGVTSEQYF,TGTGCCAGTAGTATAGATGGAGTGACAAGCGAGCAGTACTTC
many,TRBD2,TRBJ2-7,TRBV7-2,CASSLQAGGPDEQYF,TGTGCCAGCAGCCTACAAGCGGGAGGGCCTGACGAGCAGTACTTC
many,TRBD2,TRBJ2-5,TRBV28,CASSETSGRSGETQYF,TGTGCCAGCAGCGAGACTAGCGGGAGGTCCGGGGAGACCCAGTACTTC
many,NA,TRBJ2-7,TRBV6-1,CASTYGGKGGHEQYF,TGTGCCAGCACCTATGGGGGCAAGGGTGGCCACGAGCAGTACTTC
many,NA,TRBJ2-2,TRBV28,CASSLIGSGELFF,TGTGCCAGCAGCCTAATAGGATCCGGGGAGCTGTTTTTT
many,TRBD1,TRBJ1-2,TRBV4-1,CASSQVETGGYGYTF,TGCGCCAGCAGCCAAGTGGAAACAGGGGGCTATGGCTACACCTTC
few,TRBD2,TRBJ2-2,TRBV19,CASTSGLGDTGELFF,TGTGCCAGTACCTCGGGACTAGGAGACACCGGGGAGCTGTTTTTT
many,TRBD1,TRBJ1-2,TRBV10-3,CAISPTGDPYGYTF,TGTGCCATCAGCCCCACAGGGGACCCATATGGCTACACCTTC
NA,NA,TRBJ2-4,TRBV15,CATSRVRLGSGDIQYF,TGTGCCACCAGCAGAGTCCGGCTTGGGTCGGGTGACATTCAGTACTTC
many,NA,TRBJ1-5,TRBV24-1,CATSDPGEGDQPQHF,TGTGCCACCAGTGATCCCGGGGAGGGAGATCAGCCCCAGCATTTT
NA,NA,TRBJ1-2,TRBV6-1,CATPTGELMVGYTF,TGTGCCACCCCTACGGGGGAACTTATGGTGGGCTACACCTTC
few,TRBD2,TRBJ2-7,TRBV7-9,CASSPPGTSESEQYF,TGTGCCAGCAGCCCCCCCGGGACTAGCGAATCCGAGCAGTACTTC
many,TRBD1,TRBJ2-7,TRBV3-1,CASSHRRTGTGSYEQYF,TGTGCCAGCAGCCACAGACGCACCGGGACAGGCTCCTACGAGCAGTACTTC
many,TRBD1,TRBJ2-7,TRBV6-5,CASSSQGARSYEQYF,TGTGCCAGCAGTTCCCAGGGGGCCCGCTCCTACGAGCAGTACTTC
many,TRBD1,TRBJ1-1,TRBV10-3,CAIGGTGDFTEAFF,TGTGCCATCGGAGGGACAGGGGATTTCACTGAAGCTTTCTTT
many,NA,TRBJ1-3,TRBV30,CAWNLGVFSGNTIYF,TGTGCCTGGAATCTAGGGGTCTTCTCTGGAAACACCATATATTTT
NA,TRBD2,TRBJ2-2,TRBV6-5,CASSYSGLAGQTGELFF,TGTGCCAGCAGTTACTCGGGGCTAGCGGGCCAAACCGGGGAGCTGTTTTTT
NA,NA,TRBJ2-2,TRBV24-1,CATSEEGPGELFF,TGTGCCACCAGTGAGGAGGGTCCCGGGGAGCTGTTTTTT
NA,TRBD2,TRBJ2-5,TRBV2,CASSGTSGRSETQYF,TGTGCCAGCAGCGGGACTAGCGGGAGATCAGAGACCCAGTACTTC
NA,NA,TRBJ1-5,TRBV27,CASSPLRTVTQPQHF,TGTGCCAGCAGTCCGCTACGGACAGTTACCCAGCCCCAGCATTTT
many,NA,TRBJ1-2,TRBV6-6,CASRFLGGTGYTF,TGTGCCAGCAGATTCCTGGGGGGGACCGGCTACACCTTC
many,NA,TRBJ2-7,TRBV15,CATSRPGRGQYF,TGTGCCACCAGCAGACCGGGAAGAGGGCAGTACTTC
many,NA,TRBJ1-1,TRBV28,CASSTSTGLPNTEAFF,TGTGCCAGCAGTACATCGACAGGCCTACCGAACACTGAAGCTTTCTTT
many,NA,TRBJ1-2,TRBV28,CASSNYPGYGYTF,TGTGCCAGCAGTAACTACCCCGGGTATGGCTACACCTTC
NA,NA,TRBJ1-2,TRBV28,CASSPQGLEDYGYTF,TGTGCCAGCAGTCCACAGGGCCTGGAAGACTATGGCTACACCTTC
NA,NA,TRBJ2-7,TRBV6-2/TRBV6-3,CASSYNPYEQYF,TGTGCCAGCAGTTACAATCCCTACGAGCAGTACTTC
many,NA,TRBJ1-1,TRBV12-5,CASGLSSGGNTEAFF,TGTGCTAGTGGTCTCTCGAGTGGAGGCAACACTGAAGCTTTCTTT
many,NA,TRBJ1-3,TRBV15,CATSRARASGNTIYF,TGTGCCACCAGCAGAGCCAGGGCGTCTGGAAACACCATATATTTT
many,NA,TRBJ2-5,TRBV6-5,CASSYNRKETQYF,TGTGCCAGCAGTTACAATCGGAAGGAGACCCAGTACTTC
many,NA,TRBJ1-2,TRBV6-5,CASSYSIRLGSYGYTF,TGTGCCAGCAGTTACTCGATCCGTCTAGGTAGCTATGGCTACACCTTC
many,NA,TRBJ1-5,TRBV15,CATSRDSGVNQPQHF,TGTGCCACCAGCAGAGATTCAGGGGTCAATCAGCCCCAGCATTTT
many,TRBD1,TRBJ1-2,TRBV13,CASSLAPSMTGGTNGYTF,TGTGCCAGCAGCTTAGCCCCAAGCATGACAGGGGGAACGAATGGCTACACCTTC
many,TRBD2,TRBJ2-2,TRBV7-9,CASSSAGLGAGELFF,TGTGCCAGCAGCTCAGCCGGACTAGGGGCCGGGGAGCTGTTTTTT
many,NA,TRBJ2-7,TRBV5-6,CASSLIDRPVYEQYF,TGTGCCAGCAGCTTGATCGACAGGCCAGTTTACGAGCAGTACTTC
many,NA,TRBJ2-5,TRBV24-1,CATSDHKPAQETQYF,TGTGCCACCAGTGACCACAAACCAGCCCAAGAGACCCAGTACTTC
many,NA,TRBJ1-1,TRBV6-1,CASRAVMNTEAFF,TGTGCCAGCAGGGCGGTTATGAACACTGAAGCTTTCTTT
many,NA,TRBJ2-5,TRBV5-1,CASSVTGTNRQETQYF,TGCGCCAGCAGCGTTACCGGGACAAACCGCCAAGAGACCCAGTACTTC
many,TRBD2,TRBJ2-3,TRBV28,CASSFVGGTDTQYF,TGTGCCAGCAGTTTCGTGGGAGGGACAGATACGCAGTATTTT
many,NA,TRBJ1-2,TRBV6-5,CASSYARSGGYTF,TGTGCCAGCAGTTACGCCAGGAGTGGCGGCTACACCTTC
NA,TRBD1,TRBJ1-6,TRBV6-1,CASQSRGRNSPLHF,TGTGCCAGTCAAAGCAGGGGGCGTAATTCACCCCTCCACTTT
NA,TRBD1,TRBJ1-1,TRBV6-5,CASSYDRDLMNTEAFF,TGTGCCAGCAGTTACGACAGGGACCTTATGAACACTGAAGCTTTCTTT
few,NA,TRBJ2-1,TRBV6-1,CASTPPESFSYEQFF,TGTGCCAGCACCCCCCCAGAAAGTTTTTCCTACGAGCAGTTCTTC
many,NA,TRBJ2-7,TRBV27,CASSLGGPLYEQYF,TGTGCCAGCAGTTTAGGGGGGCCGCTCTACGAGCAGTACTTC
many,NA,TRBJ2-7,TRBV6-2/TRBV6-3,CASDWGSSYEQYF,TGTGCCAGTGACTGGGGGAGCTCCTACGAGCAGTACTTC
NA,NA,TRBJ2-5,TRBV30,CAWSARPETQYF,TGTGCCTGGAGTGCCAGGCCAGAGACCCAGTACTTC
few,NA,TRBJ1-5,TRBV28,CASTVQVQPQHF,TGTGCCAGCACCGTGCAGGTTCAGCCCCAGCATTTT